This TCR beta chain came from a study of cytomegalovirus exposure and HLA in healthy donors. This CDR3 is built from 12 residues. The germline gives CDR1 KGHSH, CDR2 LQKENI. The V and J ends lost 5 bases and 8 bases respectively, with 10 bases between them. The study, taken as a whole, reports: In vitro work confirmed that a few CMV-associated chains recognize CMV antigens. While the bulk of TCR sequences proved rare, some public TCRs turned up in many donors.

TCRdb keeps only in-frame clones here, not all; method: immunoSEQ multiplex PCR. The repertoire holds 160,000 or so clones, with around 85% as singletons. Concerning this clone: Its antigen is unknown.

The chain uses TRBV18 and TRBJ2-1, with a tentative D call TRBD2 (6 bases). The sample taken for sequencing was PBMCs. The sequence derives from a man aged 30 to 39 in good health and CMV-seropositive. The CDR3 is CASSTREDEQFF. The CDR3 DNA is TGTGCCAGCTCAACCAGGGAGGATGAGCAGTTCTTC.